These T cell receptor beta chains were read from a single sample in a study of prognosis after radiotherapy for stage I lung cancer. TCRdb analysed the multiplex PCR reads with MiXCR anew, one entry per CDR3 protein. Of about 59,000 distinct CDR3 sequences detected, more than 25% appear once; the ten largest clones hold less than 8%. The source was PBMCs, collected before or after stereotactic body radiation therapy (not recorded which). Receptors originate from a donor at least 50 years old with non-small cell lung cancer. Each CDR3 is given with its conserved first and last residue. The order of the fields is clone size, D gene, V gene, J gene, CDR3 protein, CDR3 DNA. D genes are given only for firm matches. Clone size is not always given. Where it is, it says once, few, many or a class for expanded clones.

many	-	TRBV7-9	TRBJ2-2	CASSSAGSYTGELFF	TGTGCCAGCAGTTCAGCGGGCTCCTACACCGGGGAGCTGTTTTTT
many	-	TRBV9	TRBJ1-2	CASSGALGYGYTF	TGTGCCAGCAGCGGAGCTCTAGGCTATGGCTACACCTTC
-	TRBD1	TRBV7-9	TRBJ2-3	CASSPDRVASQDTQYF	TGTGCCAGCAGCCCGGACAGGGTAGCGTCCCAAGATACGCAGTATTTT
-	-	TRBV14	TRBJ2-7	CASSTGSGPSYEQYF	TGTGCCAGCAGCACTGGGAGTGGCCCATCCTACGAGCAGTACTTC
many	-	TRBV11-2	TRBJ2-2	CASSLDRSGELFF	TGTGCCAGCAGCTTAGACCGATCCGGGGAGCTGTTTTTT
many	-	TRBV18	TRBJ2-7	CASSPAGSYEQYF	TGTGCCAGCTCACCGGCAGGCTCCTACGAGCAGTACTTC
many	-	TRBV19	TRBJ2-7	CASSLRQDSYEQYF	TGTGCCAGTAGTCTCCGACAGGACTCCTACGAGCAGTACTTC
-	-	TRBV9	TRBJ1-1	CASSVGAGTLNTEAFF	TGTGCCAGCAGCGTAGGGGCAGGGACCCTGAACACTGAAGCTTTCTTT
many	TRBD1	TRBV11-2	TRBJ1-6	CASSLVRAGGRGSPLHF	TGTGCCAGCAGCTTAGTGCGGGCAGGGGGCCGGGGGTCACCCCTCCACTTT
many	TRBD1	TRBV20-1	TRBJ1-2	CSARSLTGGGYTF	TGCAGTGCTAGAAGCCTGACAGGGGGCGGCTACACCTTC
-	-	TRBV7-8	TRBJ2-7	CASSPLGAGASCYEQYF	TGTGCCAGTAGCCCCCTGGGGGCAGGGGCCTCCTGCTACGAGCAGTACTTC
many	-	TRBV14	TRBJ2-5	CASSQGFRETQYF	TGTGCCAGCAGTCAAGGGTTTCGGGAGACCCAGTACTTC
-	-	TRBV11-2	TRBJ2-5	CASSLGCYQENQYF	TGTGCCAGCAGCTTAGGGTGTTACCAAGAGAACCAGTACTTC
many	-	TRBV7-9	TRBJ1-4	CASSFSVDAEKLFF	TGTGCCAGCAGCTTTAGTGTGGACGCTGAAAAACTGTTTTTT
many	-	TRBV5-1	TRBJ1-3	CASSIGTVGSGNTIYF	TGCGCCAGCAGCATCGGGACGGTGGGCTCTGGAAACACCATATATTTT
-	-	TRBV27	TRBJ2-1	CASSHKGGGPYNEQFF	TGTGCCAGCAGTCATAAAGGGGGGGGACCTTACAATGAGCAGTTCTTC
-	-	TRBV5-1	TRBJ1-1	CASSLDGGLGAYTEAFF	TGCGCCAGCAGCTTGGACGGGGGACTGGGGGCTTACACTGAAGCTTTCTTT
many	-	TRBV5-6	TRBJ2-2	CASSPIPKQNTGELFF	TGTGCCAGCAGCCCCATCCCCAAGCAGAACACCGGGGAGCTGTTTTTT
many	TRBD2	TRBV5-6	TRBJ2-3	CASSLRLAGATDTQYF	TGTGCCAGCAGCTTGAGGCTAGCGGGGGCCACAGATACGCAGTATTTT
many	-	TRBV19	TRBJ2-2	CASSVRGTGELFF	TGTGCCAGTAGCGTTAGGGGGACAGGGGAGCTGTTTTTT
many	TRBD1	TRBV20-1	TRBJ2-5	CSATPGQDQETQYF	TGCAGTGCTACTCCGGGACAGGACCAAGAGACCCAGTACTTC